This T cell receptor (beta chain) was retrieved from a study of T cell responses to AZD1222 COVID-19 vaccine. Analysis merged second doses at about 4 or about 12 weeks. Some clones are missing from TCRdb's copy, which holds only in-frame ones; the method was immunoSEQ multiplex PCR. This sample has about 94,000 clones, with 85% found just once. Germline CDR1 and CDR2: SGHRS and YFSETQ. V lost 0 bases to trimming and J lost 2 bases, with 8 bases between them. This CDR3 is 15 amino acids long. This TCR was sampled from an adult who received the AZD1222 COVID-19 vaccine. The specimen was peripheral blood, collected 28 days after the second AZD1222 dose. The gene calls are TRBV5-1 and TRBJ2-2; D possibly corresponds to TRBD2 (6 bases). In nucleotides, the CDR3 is TGCGCCAGCAGCTTGGGCGGGGTCAACACCGGGGAGCTGTTTTTT. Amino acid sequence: CASSLGGVNTGELFF.